Described below is a single T cell receptor (beta chain) sequence and its context. This clonotype occurred a few times. No antigen is known for it. No per-base quality is available; no much larger clone lies one base away. Trimming removed 3 bases from V and 8 bases from J, leaving 13 bases between the germline ends. There are 13 amino acids in the CDR3, from cysteine to phenylalanine inclusive. Here the CDR3 DNA is all that survives: 39 bases in frame from base 1. The germline V gene encodes CDR1 DFQATT and CDR2 SNEGSKA (reference sequence). All donors were healthy Caucasians. Three pairs of female monozygotic twins, all aged about 18 to 30 years, were included in the twin cohort. Positive isolation kits from Invitrogen were used to isolate CD4+ and CD8+ T cell populations. The data were taken from a study of identical twins (dated by TCRdb to 2016 to 2017). In terms of the full investigation: The study deep-sequenced TCR alpha and beta repertoires from monozygotic twins, unrelated adults of various ages and cord blood to test whether fetal clonotypes persist. To rule out contamination, the twin experiments were replicated at different times with different library preparation protocols. Findings and caveats that apply to the study as a whole: Zero-insertion analyses could be partly confounded by invariant T cells such as MAIT and iNKT, although diverse VJ usage argued against such confounding for most clonotypes. Abundant cord blood beta clonotypes carried fewer insertions; young adult naive repertoires showed a weaker similar trend, while memory repertoires showed none. Conclusions relied on cross-sectional statistical analysis, since the same donors could not be followed over many years. The excess sharing between twins in beta out-of-frame sequences was weaker because fewer shared sequences reduced the signal-to-noise ratio. Out-of-frame TCR alpha sequences shared between twins showed an excess of low generation-probability sequences compared with coincidental sharing between unrelated individuals. Out-of-frame TCR alpha sharing in monozygotic twins was systematically underestimated by recombination models, whereas sharing between unrelated individuals was in agreement with the recombination models.

Library preparation employed 5' RACE. The sequencer was an Illumina HiSeq 2000. A universal primer binding site was introduced by template switching, and a unique molecular identifier was present in the final cDNA, enabling accurate counting of TCR cDNA molecules. First-strand cDNA for TCR alpha and beta chains was synthesized from specific primers in the conserved constant-segment region. Each cDNA library was double barcoded, with a SMART-Mk sample barcode plus Illumina barcodes, to control for contamination. TruSeq adapter sequences along with Illumina sample barcodes were introduced in two successive PCR steps. Sequencing of the TCR alpha and beta cDNA libraries was done on the Illumina HiSeq platform using custom primers. The authors' analysis ran thus. MiGEC was used to process raw reads and extract unique molecular identifiers, and MiXCR was used to find CDR3 positions. Recombination models were inferred per individual with the repgenHMM and IGoR tools using an EM algorithm. Shared clonotypes were analyzed with the tcR package in R, and sharing was normalized by the product of cloneset sizes. Out-of-frame nonproductive sequences were analyzed to study raw recombination free of thymic and clonal selection effects. Through fastp at Q25 and MiXCR, TCRdb rebuilt clones from the public reads, retaining in-frame beta chains. Each CDR3 protein gets just one entry, which takes the most common genes and DNA from the rows behind it. The V and J calls come from TCRdb's annotation, not from the publication. For this sample the table gives 400,000 to 650,000 distinct CDR3 sequences, of which roughly a fifth were detected only once. Approximately 0.95% of the sample lies in the top ten.

The same sample was also used in a study of T cells expressing NK-cell markers. The second study's paper adds: TCR beta-chain repertoires were profiled in sorted CD3+CD56+NKG2C+, CD3+CD56+NKG2C- and CD3+CD56-NKG2C+ T-cell subsets from eight donors. Among the eight sequenced donors, seven were HCMV-seropositive and one was HCMV-seronegative. In several experiments an anti-gammadeltaTCR antibody was added to restrict sorting to alphabetaTCR-expressing T cells. In six donors, the dominant CD3+CD56+NKG2C+ clonotypes were among the top 10 CD8+ clonotypes and accounted for about 1.0-7.5% of CD8+ T cells. Those dominant clonotypes were again the most abundant among CD3+CD56-NKG2C+ cells in several donors, at roughly 25-60.1%. It remained unclear whether the expanded NKG2C-expressing T cell clones were specific for HCMV antigens. Randomly selected healthy volunteers, three men and five women, were used as the eight sequenced donors. To determine HCMV serostatus, a commercial ELISA kit was used to detect HCMV-specific IgG in serum. MIGEC was used to demultiplex reads and group the reads by UMI, and MiTCR was used to assemble and quantify clonotypes. Only TCR cDNA sequences supported by at least two reads were kept to exclude erroneous sequences. The tcR package was used for downstream repertoire analysis, and clonotypes were matched across fractions by CDR3 nucleotide sequence plus V segment. VDJmatch was used to annotate antigen specificity against VDJdb, with one amino acid substitution allowed in CDR3.

Sequenced input: CD4+ T cells sorted from blood. Recombination connected TRBV20-1 to TRBJ1-4, and TRBD1 may be the D gene, going by 6 matching bases. The source of this sequence is a woman aged 18-30 years in good health. The DNA sequence follows: TGCAGTGCTAGGCCCGGGGGCGCCGAAAAACTGTTTTTT. Its protein reads: CSARPGGAEKLFF.